A single sample is the source of the 17 T cell receptor beta chains below, sequenced in a study of early T cells in non-severe SARS-CoV-2 infection. TCRdb redid the calling of the 5' RACE reads with MiXCR, one entry per CDR3 protein. The sample consists of roughly 40,000 distinct CDR3 sequences, approximately 4.8% of them appearing once. Specimen: whole blood. Every receptor here comes from an adult who was a healthcare worker with PCR-confirmed SARS-CoV-2 infection or an uninfected control (not recorded which).

This clonotype was picked up many times. The genes are TRBV29-1 and TRBJ2-3; D is ambiguous. The V end lost 0 bases, the J end lost 6 bases, and 7 bases lay between the germline ends. CDR1 SQVTM and CDR2 ANQGSEA come from the germline V gene. The CDR3 length is 12 residues. CDR3 nucleotides: TGCAGCGTTGAAGATCGCGCTGATACGCAGTATTTT. This encodes CSVEDRADTQYF.

This clonotype was detected ten times or more. This chain connects TRBV2 to TRBJ2-3, with TRBD1 matching over 7 bases. J gave up 5 bases and V 5 bases, and 10 bases lay outside the gene matches. The germline V gene encodes CDR1 SNHLY and CDR2 FYNNEI. The length of the CDR3 is 15 residues. CDR3 protein: CASSLTGVREDTQYF. DNA of the CDR3: TGTGCCAGCAGTTTAACAGGGGTGCGAGAAGATACGCAGTATTTT.

In its sample, this clonotype was seen many times. The J gene is TRBJ1-1, the V gene TRBV10-3; D call uncertain. This CDR3 has 12 amino acids. V shed 3 bases and J shed 6 bases, with 8 bases lying between them. Germline CDR1 ENHRY, CDR2 SYGVKD. As DNA, the CDR3 is TGTGCCATCAGTGAAGGTCAGGCTGAAGCTTTCTTT. Amino acid sequence: CAISEGQAEAFF.

The genes are TRBV7-2 and TRBJ1-6; D perhaps matches TRBD1 (5 bases). From germline, CDR1 is SGHTA and CDR2 FQGNSA. The ends were cut back, 1 base at V and 9 bases at J, with 7 bases in the middle. The CDR3 has 13 amino acids. The CDR3 sequence: CASSLGGGSPLHF. The CDR3 nucleotides are TGTGCCAGCAGCTTAGGGGGCGGTTCACCCCTCCACTTT.

Many counts were recorded for this clonotype. This chain links TRBV5-1 with TRBJ2-1, with TRBD2 matching over 8 bases. The CDR3 extends over 14 amino acids. Germline V CDR1 and CDR2: SGHRS, YFSETQ. With V trimmed by 0 bases and J by 6 bases, 2 bases remained unmatched. CDR3 protein: CASSLVAGTNEQFF. The CDR3 DNA reads as TGCGCCAGCAGCTTGGTAGCGGGGACCAATGAGCAGTTCTTC. Using reference TRBV5-1 and TRBJ2-1 for the parts outside the CDR3, the full variable domain is KAGVTQTPRYLIKTRGQQVTLSCSPISGHRSVSWYQQTPGQGLQFLFEYFSETQRNKGNFPGRFSGRQFSNSRSEMNVSTLELGDSALYLCASSLVAGTNEQFFGPGTRLTVL.

This clonotype occurred a few times. The rearrangement links TRBV20-1 to TRBJ2-1; 8 positions agree with TRBD2. This CDR3 is built from 16 residues. The V gene end was trimmed by 5 bases and the J gene end by 9 bases; junction bases not matched to a gene: 18. The germline V gene encodes CDR1 DFQATT and CDR2 SNEGSKA (reference sequence). CDR3 protein: CSAGVAGGSGDSEQFF. CDR3 in DNA: TGCAGTGCTGGGGTGGCGGGAGGTAGTGGGGATAGTGAGCAGTTCTTC.

The table lists this clonotype with many counts. The chain has TRBV19 and TRBJ2-1; 9 bases map to TRBD1. Per the germline V gene, CDR1 is LNHDA and CDR2 is SQIVND (reference sequence). CDR3 length: 15 residues. Trimming at V came to 5 bases and at J to 3 bases, leaving 5 bases not matched to a gene. The CDR3 DNA is TGTGCCAGTAGTGTAGGACAGGGGATCTACAATGAGCAGTTCTTC. Translation gives CASSVGQGIYNEQFF.

This clonotype was recorded many times. This sequence joins TRBV12-3 or TRBV12-4 and TRBJ2-1, with 9 bases lining up with TRBD1. The CDR3 runs 16 residues. Unmatched junction bases numbered 6, after V lost 5 bases and J lost 1 base. CDR3 loop: CASSGGQGISYNEQFF. The DNA of the CDR3 is TGTGCCAGCAGTGGCGGACAGGGGATATCCTACAATGAGCAGTTCTTC.

The J gene is TRBJ1-2, the V gene TRBV6-1; maybe TRBD1 (5 bases). Germline V gives CDR1 MNHNS, CDR2 SASEGT. V dropped 7 bases and J dropped 7 bases, with 19 bases sitting between them. This CDR3 is built from 14 residues. The CDR3 reads CASIPPVSGVGYTF. CDR3 sequence (DNA): TGTGCCAGCATTCCCCCTGTCTCGGGGGTTGGCTACACCTTC.

The sample holds many counts of this clonotype. The V and J genes are TRBV7-2 and TRBJ2-5, with 13 bases fitting TRBD2. V lost 6 bases to trimming and J lost 1 base; unmatched junction nucleotides: 8. Germline CDR1 reads SGHTA; CDR2 reads FQGNSA. The CDR3 totals 17 residues. Written as DNA, the CDR3 is TGTGCCAGCAGTTATATGGGACTAGCGGGGATCCAAGAGACCCAGTACTTC. Its protein product is CASSYMGLAGIQETQYF.

This clonotype was observed at least ten times. The chain links TRBV5-4 to TRBJ2-5, with D tentatively TRBD2 (6 bases). This CDR3 comprises 15 residues. The V end lost 5 bases, the J end lost 1 base, and 15 bases lay between the germline ends. The germline V gene has CDR1 SGHNT and CDR2 YYREEE (reference sequence). CDR3 amino acids: CASREGRLIQETQYF. CDR3 nucleotides: TGTGCCAGCAGGGAGGGCAGACTGATCCAAGAGACCCAGTACTTC. Using reference TRBV5-4 and TRBJ2-5 for the parts outside the CDR3, the full variable domain is ETGVTQSPTHLIKTRGQQVTLRCSSQSGHNTVSWYQQALGQGPQFIFQYYREEENGRGNFPPRFSGLQFPNYSSELNVNALELDDSALYLCASREGRLIQETQYFGPGTRLLVL.

Many counts were recorded for this clonotype. J is TRBJ2-1 and V is TRBV7-8; 7 positions agree with TRBD1. J gave up 4 bases and V 2 bases, and 5 bases lay outside the gene matches. The length of the CDR3 is 15 residues. Germline V CDR1 and CDR2: SGHVS, FQNEAQ. CDR3 in DNA: TGTGCCAGCAGCTTAAGGGACAGCTCTTACAATGAGCAGTTCTTC. It codes for CASSLRDSSYNEQFF.

This clonotype came up a few times. Here the CDR3 DNA reads TGTGCCAGCAGCGTAGGGTGGACTAGCGGGGGAGAGACCCAGTACTTC. It encodes CASSVGWTSGGETQYF. J is TRBJ2-5 and V is TRBV9; 13 nucleotides line up with TRBD2. Per the germline V gene, CDR1 is SGDLS and CDR2 is YYNGEE. The CDR3 loop spans 16 amino acids. Losses at the gene ends were 0 bases for V and 4 bases for J; bases not matched to a gene: 3.

This clonotype was detected many times. The chain couples TRBV7-3 to TRBJ2-5; no reliable D call. Per the germline V gene, CDR1 is SGHTA and CDR2 is FQGTGA. V lost 5 bases to trimming and J lost 5 bases, with 12 bases between them. The CDR3 is 13 residues long. CDR3 coding DNA: TGTGCCAGCAGCCTCACCCCGGCGGAGACCCAGTACTTC. It translates to CASSLTPAETQYF.

This clonotype was found many times. CDR3 sequence (DNA): TGCAGTGCTAGAGATCCCGGGACTAGTTCATTCAATGAGCAGTTCTTC. It codes for CSARDPGTSSFNEQFF. The rearrangement uses TRBV20-1 and TRBJ2-1; 8 nucleotides match TRBD2. The CDR3 has 16 residues. Germline CDR1 is DFQATT and CDR2 is SNEGSKA (reference sequence). Trimming took 0 bases from V and 6 from J; bases not matched to a gene: 10.

The sample holds many counts of this clonotype. V gene TRBV12-3 or TRBV12-4 combines with J gene TRBJ1-2; no firm D call. There are 14 residues in the CDR3. V shed 5 bases and J shed 0 bases, with 10 bases lying between them. The CDR3 nucleotides read TGTGCCAGCAGTAAATCCACAGCTAACTATGGCTACACCTTC. Translating gives CASSKSTANYGYTF.

This clonotype was seen only a few times. The rearrangement uses TRBV10-2 and TRBJ1-1, with 9 bases fitting TRBD1. The CDR3 has 15 amino acids. The V segment lost 6 bases and the J segment 4 bases; nucleotides outside the gene matches: 9. From germline, CDR1 is WSHSY and CDR2 SAAADI. The DNA for the CDR3 is TGCGCCAGCAGACTACCACAGGGGGCGGCCACTGAAGCTTTCTTT. Its protein product is CASRLPQGAATEAFF.